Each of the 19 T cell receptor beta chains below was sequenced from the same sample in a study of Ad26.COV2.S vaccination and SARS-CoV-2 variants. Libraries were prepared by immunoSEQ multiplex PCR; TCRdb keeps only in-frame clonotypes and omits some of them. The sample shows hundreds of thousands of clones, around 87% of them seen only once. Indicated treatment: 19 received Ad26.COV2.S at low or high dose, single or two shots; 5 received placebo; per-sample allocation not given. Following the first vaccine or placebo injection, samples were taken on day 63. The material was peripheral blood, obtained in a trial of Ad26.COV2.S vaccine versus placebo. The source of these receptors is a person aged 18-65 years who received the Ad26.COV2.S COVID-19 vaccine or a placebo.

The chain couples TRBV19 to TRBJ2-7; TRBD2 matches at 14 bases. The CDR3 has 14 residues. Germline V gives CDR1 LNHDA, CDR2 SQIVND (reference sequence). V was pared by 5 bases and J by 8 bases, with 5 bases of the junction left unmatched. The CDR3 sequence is CASSSGTSGSQQYF. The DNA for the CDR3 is TGTGCCAGTAGTTCCGGGACTAGCGGGAGCCAGCAGTACTTC.

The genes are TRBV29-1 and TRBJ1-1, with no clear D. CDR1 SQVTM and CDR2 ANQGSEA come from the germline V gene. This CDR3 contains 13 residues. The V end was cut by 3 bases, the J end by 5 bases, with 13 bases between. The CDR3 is CSVDEGTGTEAFF. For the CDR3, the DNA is TGCAGCGTTGATGAGGGTACGGGAACTGAAGCTTTCTTT.

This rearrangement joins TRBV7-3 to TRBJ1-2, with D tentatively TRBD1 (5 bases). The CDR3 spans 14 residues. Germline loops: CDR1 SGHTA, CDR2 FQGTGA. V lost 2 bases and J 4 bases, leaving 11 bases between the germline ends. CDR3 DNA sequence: TGTGCCAGCAGCTTAGAGGTCGGGGGCTATGGCTACACCTTC. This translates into CASSLEVGGYGYTF.

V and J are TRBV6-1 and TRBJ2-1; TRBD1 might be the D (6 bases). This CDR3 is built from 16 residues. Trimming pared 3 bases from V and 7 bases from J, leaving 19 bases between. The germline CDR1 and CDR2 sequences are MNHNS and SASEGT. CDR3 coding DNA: TGTGCCAGCAGTGACGCTTGGGCAGTGAGGGGGAATGAGCAGTTCTTC. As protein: CASSDAWAVRGNEQFF.

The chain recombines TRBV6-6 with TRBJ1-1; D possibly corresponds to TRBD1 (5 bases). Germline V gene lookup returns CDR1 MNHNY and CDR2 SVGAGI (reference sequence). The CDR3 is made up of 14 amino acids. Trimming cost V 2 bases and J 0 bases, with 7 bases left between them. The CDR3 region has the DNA TGTGCCAGCAGTTACGGGACCATGAACACTGAAGCTTTCTTT. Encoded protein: CASSYGTMNTEAFF.

DNA of the CDR3: TGTGCCAGCTCACCACAACTTCCCTCGCAATCCGCCGGGGAGCTGTTTTTT. It is translated as CASSPQLPSQSAGELFF. J is TRBJ2-2 and V is TRBV18, with D unclear. The CDR3 contains 17 residues. Trimming left V 1 base short and J 6 bases short, with 18 bases between. The germline V gene has CDR1 KGHSH and CDR2 LQKENI.

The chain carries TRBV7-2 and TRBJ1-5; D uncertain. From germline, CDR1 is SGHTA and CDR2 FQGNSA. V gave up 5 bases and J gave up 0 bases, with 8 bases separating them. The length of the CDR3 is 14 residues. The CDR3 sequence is CASSDYYSNQPQHF. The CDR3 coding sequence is TGTGCCAGCAGCGATTACTATAGCAATCAGCCCCAGCATTTT.

CDR3 amino acids: CAWIKTPGTGEAFF. Written as DNA, the CDR3 is TGTGCCTGGATTAAAACTCCCGGGACAGGGGAAGCTTTCTTT. The chain links TRBV30 to TRBJ1-1, with 9 bases aligning to TRBD1. The CDR3 spans 14 residues. Per germline, CDR1 GTSNPN and CDR2 SVGIG (reference sequence). J gave up 8 bases and V 4 bases, and 11 bases lay outside the gene matches.

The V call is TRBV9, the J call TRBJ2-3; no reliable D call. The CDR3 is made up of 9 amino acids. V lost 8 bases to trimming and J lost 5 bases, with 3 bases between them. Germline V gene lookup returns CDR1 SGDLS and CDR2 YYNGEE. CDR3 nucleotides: TGTGCCAGTGGAGATACGCAGTATTTT. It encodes CASGDTQYF.

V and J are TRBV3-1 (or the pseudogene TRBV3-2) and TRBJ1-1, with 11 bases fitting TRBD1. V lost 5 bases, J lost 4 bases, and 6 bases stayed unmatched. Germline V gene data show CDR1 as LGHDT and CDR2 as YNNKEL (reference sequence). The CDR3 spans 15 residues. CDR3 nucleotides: TGTGCCAGCAGCTCAATGGGGACAGGGGGCACTGAAGCTTTCTTT. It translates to CASSSMGTGGTEAFF.

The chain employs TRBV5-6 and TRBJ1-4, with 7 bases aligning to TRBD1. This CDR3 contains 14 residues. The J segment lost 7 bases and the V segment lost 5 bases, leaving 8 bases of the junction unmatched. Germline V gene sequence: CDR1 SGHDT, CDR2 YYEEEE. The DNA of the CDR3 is TGTGCCAGCAGGCAGACAGGGAGGGGTGAAAAACTGTTTTTT. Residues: CASRQTGRGEKLFF.

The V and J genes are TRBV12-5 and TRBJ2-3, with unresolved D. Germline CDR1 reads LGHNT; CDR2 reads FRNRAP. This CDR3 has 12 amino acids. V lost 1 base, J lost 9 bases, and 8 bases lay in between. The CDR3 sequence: CASGLDLRTQYF. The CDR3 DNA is TGTGCTAGTGGTTTGGACTTGAGGACGCAGTATTTT.

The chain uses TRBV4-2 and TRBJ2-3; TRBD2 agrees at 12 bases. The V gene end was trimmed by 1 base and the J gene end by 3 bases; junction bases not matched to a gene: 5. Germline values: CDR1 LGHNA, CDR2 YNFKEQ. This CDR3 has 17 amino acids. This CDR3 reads CASSQATSGRQTDTQYF. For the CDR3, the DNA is TGTGCCAGCAGCCAAGCCACTAGCGGGAGGCAAACAGATACGCAGTATTTT.

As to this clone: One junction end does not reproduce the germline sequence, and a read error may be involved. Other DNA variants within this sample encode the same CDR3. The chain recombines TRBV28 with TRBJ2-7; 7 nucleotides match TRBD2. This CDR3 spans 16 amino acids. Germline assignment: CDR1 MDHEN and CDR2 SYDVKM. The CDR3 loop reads CASSQPLAGYSYEQYF. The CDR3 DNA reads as TGTGCCAGCAGTCAACCTTTAGCGGGTTACTCCTACGAACAGTACTTC.

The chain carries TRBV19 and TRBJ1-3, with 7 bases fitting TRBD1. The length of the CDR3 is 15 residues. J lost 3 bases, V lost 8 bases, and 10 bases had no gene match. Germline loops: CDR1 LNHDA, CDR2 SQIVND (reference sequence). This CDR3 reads CASASSGGDGNTIYF. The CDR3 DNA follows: TGTGCCAGTGCTTCTTCAGGGGGTGATGGAAACACCATATATTTT.

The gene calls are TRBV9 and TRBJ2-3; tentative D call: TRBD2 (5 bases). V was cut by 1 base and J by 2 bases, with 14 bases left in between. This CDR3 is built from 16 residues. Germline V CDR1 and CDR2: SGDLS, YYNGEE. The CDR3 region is CASSVSAVDSTDTQYF. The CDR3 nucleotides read TGTGCCAGCAGCGTAAGCGCGGTGGACTCCACAGATACGCAGTATTTT.

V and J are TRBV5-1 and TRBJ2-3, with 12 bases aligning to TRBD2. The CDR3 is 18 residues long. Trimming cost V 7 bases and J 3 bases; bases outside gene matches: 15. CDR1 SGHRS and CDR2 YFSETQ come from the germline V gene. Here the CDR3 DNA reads TGCGCCAGCCAACTTGCTAGCGGGAGGGCCTTTACTACAGATACGCAGTATTTT. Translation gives CASQLASGRAFTTDTQYF.

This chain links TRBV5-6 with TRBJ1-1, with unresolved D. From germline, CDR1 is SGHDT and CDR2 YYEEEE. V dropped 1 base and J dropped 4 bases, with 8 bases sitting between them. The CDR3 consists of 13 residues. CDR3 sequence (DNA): TGTGCCAGCAGCTTGTTTGGTCTCACTGAAGCTTTCTTT. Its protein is CASSLFGLTEAFF.

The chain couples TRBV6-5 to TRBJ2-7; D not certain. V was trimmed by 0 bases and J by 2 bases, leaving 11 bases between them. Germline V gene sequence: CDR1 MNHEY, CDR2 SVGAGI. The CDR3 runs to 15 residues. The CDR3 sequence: CASSYSAAHPYEQYF. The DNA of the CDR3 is TGTGCCAGCAGTTACTCGGCGGCCCATCCCTACGAGCAGTACTTC.